This passage covers 26 T cell receptor beta chains from one sample sequenced in a study of blood T cell repertoires in COVID-19. Sequencing was performed with immunoSEQ multiplex PCR; in TCRdb, only in-frame clones are kept and a portion is missing. Here the sample spans around 40,000 clones, over 80% being singletons. Sample: peripheral blood. Source of these receptors: a human donor in a cohort sampled during active COVID-19.

The chain is built from TRBV28 and TRBJ2-1, with a weak D call TRBD2 (6 bases). V was shortened by 5 bases and J by 4 bases, with 9 bases between the two germline ends. From germline, CDR1 is MDHEN and CDR2 SYDVKM. The CDR3 runs 13 residues. The CDR3 region is CASSRGLYNEQFF. CDR3 nucleotides: TGTGCCAGCAGTCGGGGACTGTACAATGAGCAGTTCTTC.

J is TRBJ2-3 and V is TRBV5-4; D possibly corresponds to TRBD2 (5 bases). This CDR3 is 14 amino acids long. Germline values: CDR1 SGHNT, CDR2 YYREEE (reference sequence). Trimming removed 2 bases at V and 3 bases at J, with 10 bases between. The CDR3, as DNA: TGTGCCAGCAGCTTAGCGCCGGGGACAGATACGCAGTATTTT. It is translated as CASSLAPGTDTQYF.

This clone occurred a few times. The chain recombines TRBV10-2 with TRBJ2-1; D call uncertain. Germline V gives CDR1 WSHSY, CDR2 SAAADI. Trimming pared 7 bases from V and 1 base from J, leaving 8 bases between. CDR3 length: 13 residues. The CDR3 DNA is TGCGCCAGCATGGCAGGTTCCTACAATGAGCAGTTCTTC. This gives the protein CASMAGSYNEQFF.

The CDR3 spells CASTPGNFFYEQYF. CDR3 nucleotides: TGCGCCAGCACCCCGGGGAATTTCTTCTACGAGCAGTACTTC. V and J are TRBV5-1 and TRBJ2-7; a possible D gene is TRBD2 (5 bases). Trimming took off 6 bases at V and 3 bases at J, with 16 bases between the two ends. Germline V CDR1 and CDR2: SGHRS, YFSETQ. There are 14 residues in the CDR3.

The chain uses TRBV29-1 and TRBJ2-7; 9 bases map to TRBD2. Trimming at V came to 1 base and at J to 4 bases, leaving 11 bases not matched to a gene. Germline values: CDR1 SQVTM, CDR2 ANQGSEA. The CDR3 loop spans 16 amino acids. The CDR3 DNA reads TGCAGCGTTGAAGGTTTTGCGGGGGGGCCCCAATACGAGCAGTACTTC. This codes for CSVEGFAGGPQYEQYF.

This rearrangement joins TRBV3-1 (or the pseudogene TRBV3-2) to TRBJ1-1; TRBD1 matches 7 bases. Germline V gives CDR1 LGHDT, CDR2 YNNKEL (reference sequence). This CDR3 spans 15 amino acids. Trimming took 5 bases from V and 0 from J; bases not matched to a gene: 6. This chain's CDR3 is CASSKGANLNTEAFF. The CDR3 DNA reads as TGTGCCAGCAGCAAGGGGGCGAATTTGAACACTGAAGCTTTCTTT.

V usage is TRBV7-2 and J usage is TRBJ1-4, with a weak D call TRBD1 (5 bases). The germline CDR1 and CDR2 sequences are SGHTA and FQGNSA. The CDR3 extends over 14 amino acids. The V end lost 1 base, the J end lost 8 bases, and 11 bases lay between the germline ends. CDR3 loop: CASSLGRDGEKLFF. The CDR3 coding sequence is TGTGCCAGCAGCTTAGGCAGGGATGGGGAAAAACTGTTTTTT.

The V gene is TRBV7-2, the J gene TRBJ2-3; the D gene is possibly TRBD2 (6 bases). Germline CDR1 SGHTA, CDR2 FQGNSA. Trimming stripped 3 bases from V and 2 bases from J, with 9 bases between. The CDR3 has 14 residues. The CDR3 protein is CASSLAGYTDTQYF. CDR3 in DNA: TGTGCCAGCAGCTTGGCGGGATACACAGATACGCAGTATTTT.

V usage is TRBV10-3 and J usage is TRBJ1-1; TRBD1 might be the D (5 bases). This CDR3 spans 13 amino acids. The V gene lost 5 bases and the J gene lost 3 bases, with 10 bases spanning the gap. Germline-derived CDR1 and CDR2 are ENHRY and SYGVKD. Here the CDR3 DNA reads TGTGCCATCAGTATCGACAGAGACACTGAAGCTTTCTTT. Translated: CAISIDRDTEAFF.

J is TRBJ1-5 and V is TRBV6-5; TRBD1 agrees at 7 bases. The CDR3 consists of 14 residues. The ends lost 6 bases at V and 7 bases at J; junction bases unmatched: 9. Germline assignment: CDR1 MNHEY and CDR2 SVGAGI. This CDR3 reads CASRRGGAGQPQHF. The DNA of the CDR3 is TGTGCCAGCAGGAGAGGGGGCGCGGGGCAGCCCCAGCATTTT.

V is TRBV28 and J is TRBJ2-1, with 8 bases aligning to TRBD2. J lost 4 bases, V lost 8 bases, and 10 bases had no gene match. This CDR3 has 15 residues. CDR1 and CDR2 from the germline V gene are MDHEN and SYDVKM. The CDR3 here is CASFLSGGSYNEQFF. The CDR3 nucleotides are TGTGCCAGCTTCCTCAGCGGGGGCTCTTACAATGAGCAGTTCTTC. Looking up the rest from reference TRBV28 and TRBJ2-1 gives the full variable domain: DVKVTQSSRYLVKRTGEKVFLECVQDMDHENMFWYRQDPGLGLRLIYFSYDVKMKEKGDIPEGYSVSREKKERFSLILESASTNQTSMYLCASFLSGGSYNEQFFGPGTRLTVL.

The gene calls are TRBV27 and TRBJ1-4; the match to TRBD1 covers 11 bases. The length of the CDR3 is 15 residues. Germline CDR1 reads MNHEY; CDR2 reads SMNVEV (reference sequence). V shed 8 bases and J 8 bases; nucleotides not matched to a gene: 10. CDR3 sequence: CASGPWGQGEEKLFF. DNA for the CDR3: TGTGCCAGCGGCCCTTGGGGACAGGGGGAAGAAAAACTGTTTTTT.

As regards this clone: The identical CDR3 is also encoded by other nucleotide sequences in the sample. This rearrangement joins TRBV2 to TRBJ1-1; 7 bases map to TRBD1. Trimming at V came to 7 bases and at J to 5 bases, leaving 13 bases not matched to a gene. The CDR3 has 15 residues. Germline loops: CDR1 SNHLY, CDR2 FYNNEI. CDR3 in amino acids: CASMGEGQVATEAFF. In nucleotides, the CDR3 is TGTGCCAGCATGGGAGAAGGACAGGTGGCAACTGAAGCTTTCTTT.

In this sample, this clone turned up once. This chain links TRBV3-1 (or the pseudogene TRBV3-2) with TRBJ2-7; tentatively, D is TRBD1 (6 bases). V was clipped by 1 base and J by 3 bases, with 7 bases between them. This CDR3 has 13 amino acids. Germline lookup yields CDR1 LGHDT and CDR2 YNNKEL (reference sequence). The CDR3 coding sequence is TGTGCCAGCAGCCAAGTACAGGGCTACGAGCAGTACTTC. Amino acid sequence: CASSQVQGYEQYF.

J is TRBJ2-5 and V is TRBV4-3; maybe TRBD1 (5 bases). V lost 1 base and J lost 7, with 25 bases in between. CDR1 and CDR2 (germline): LGHNA, YSLEER. The CDR3 is 18 amino acids. Written as DNA, the CDR3 is TGCGCCAGCAGCCAAGTGGGCACCATCGACAGTGCGATGGGGACCCAGTACTTC. As protein: CASSQVGTIDSAMGTQYF.

J is TRBJ1-2 and V is TRBV7-2; TRBD1 might be the D (5 bases). The V end lost 2 bases, the J end lost 3 bases, and 13 bases lay between the germline ends. CDR3 length equals 15 residues. Germline loops: CDR1 SGHTA, CDR2 FQGNSA. The CDR3 DNA sequence: TGTGCCAGCAGCTTATTGGGGATAGGGGACTATGGCTACACCTTC. This translates into CASSLLGIGDYGYTF.

J is TRBJ1-4 and V is TRBV27, with D tentatively TRBD1 (5 bases). Germline V gene sequence: CDR1 MNHEY, CDR2 SMNVEV (reference sequence). The CDR3 has 15 amino acids. The germline V and J ends were trimmed by 6 bases and 7 bases, with 18 bases remaining between them. The CDR3 loop is CASRDLGGWGEKLFF. In DNA, the CDR3 is TGTGCCAGCAGGGACCTGGGGGGGTGGGGTGAAAAACTGTTTTTT.

The chain recombines TRBV6-6 with TRBJ2-1; tentatively, D is TRBD2 (6 bases). There are 17 residues in the CDR3. V was cut by 5 bases and J by 1 base, with 18 bases left in between. Germline values: CDR1 MNHNY, CDR2 SVGAGI (reference sequence). Here the CDR3 reads CASSLLEPAGSYNEQFF. For the CDR3, the DNA is TGTGCCAGCAGTCTCCTAGAGCCGGCGGGGTCCTACAATGAGCAGTTCTTC.

V is TRBV11-2 and J is TRBJ1-1; D is perhaps TRBD1 (5 bases). This CDR3 comprises 15 residues. The germline gives CDR1 SGHAT, CDR2 FQNNGV. The V gene lost 1 base and the J gene lost 0 bases, with 9 bases spanning the gap. DNA of the CDR3: TGTGCCAGCAGCTTAGGAACAGGATTGAACACTGAAGCTTTCTTT. Its protein is CASSLGTGLNTEAFF.

The chain employs TRBV5-8 and TRBJ1-5; the D is unclear. V was trimmed by 3 bases and J by 8 bases, leaving 6 bases between them. There are 11 residues in the CDR3. CDR1 SGHTS and CDR2 YDEGEE come from the germline V gene. In nucleotides, the CDR3 is TGTGCCAGCAGCTGGGGAGAGCCCCAGCATTTT. This translates into CASSWGEPQHF.

This clone was detected once. The chain carries TRBV2 and TRBJ2-7; D not resolved. The CDR3 length is 11 residues. Trimming took 7 bases from V and 10 from J, leaving 14 bases between them. Germline CDR1 is SNHLY and CDR2 is FYNNEI. This CDR3 reads CASTLQTGQYF. The CDR3, as DNA: TGTGCCAGCACCCTACAAACGGGTCAGTACTTC.

The chain carries TRBV6-6 and TRBJ2-3, with unresolved D. V lost 4 bases and J lost 2, with 4 bases in between. This CDR3 is built from 12 residues. Germline V lookup: CDR1 MNHNY, CDR2 SVGAGI (reference sequence). Written as DNA, the CDR3 is TGTGCCAGCAGTTCCCACACAGATACGCAGTATTTT. Protein sequence: CASSSHTDTQYF.

This chain joins TRBV7-2 and TRBJ1-3, with D tentatively TRBD1 (5 bases). Germline values: CDR1 SGHTA, CDR2 FQGNSA. Trimming left V 3 bases short and J 0 bases short, with 12 bases between. The CDR3 totals 16 residues. CDR3 coding DNA: TGTGCCAGCAGCTTGTGGGGGGACTTCTCTGGAAACACCATATATTTT. It translates to CASSLWGDFSGNTIYF.

V is TRBV27 and J is TRBJ2-1; possible D gene TRBD1, 6 bases. The CDR3 runs to 13 residues. Germline V gene data show CDR1 as MNHEY and CDR2 as SMNVEV (reference sequence). V was shortened by 6 bases and J by 7 bases, with 13 bases between the two germline ends. Here the CDR3 reads CASSLDSRNEQFF. CDR3 bases: TGTGCCAGCAGCCTGGACAGTAGGAATGAGCAGTTCTTC.

The rearrangement joins TRBV3-1 (or the pseudogene TRBV3-2) to TRBJ2-3; maybe TRBD1 (5 bases). Germline loops: CDR1 LGHDT, CDR2 YNNKEL (reference sequence). V gave up 2 bases and J gave up 7 bases, with 13 bases separating them. CDR3 length: 14 amino acids. This CDR3 is CASSQRRQFYTQYF. As DNA, the CDR3 is TGTGCCAGCAGCCAACGACGACAGTTTTATACGCAGTATTTT.

The rearrangement links TRBV3-1 (or the pseudogene TRBV3-2) to TRBJ1-1, with a tentative D call TRBD1 (5 bases). Germline V gives CDR1 LGHDT, CDR2 YNNKEL (reference sequence). V gave up 7 bases and J gave up 4 bases, with 16 bases separating them. The CDR3 totals 14 residues. CDR3 residues: CASTSTPGGTEAFF. In DNA, the CDR3 is TGTGCCAGCACCTCTACCCCGGGGGGCACTGAAGCTTTCTTT.